The present TCR beta chain was sequenced within a study of OX40 agonist ivuxolimab in advanced cancers. Study as a whole: Enrollees could have had prior anti-PD-1, anti-PD-L1 or anti-CTLA-4 therapy, which roughly 40% had received. Study-level points and caveats: Several nonresponders also turned out to have low normalized T-cell clonal expansion.

TCRdb's table, derived via immunoSEQ multiplex PCR, lists solely in-frame clones and lacks some. The sample carries approximately 60,000 clones, 77% recorded once. The junction had 2 bases not matched to a gene; V was cut back by 2 bases and J by 2 bases. The CDR3 consists of 15 residues. Per the germline V gene, CDR1 is SGHRS and CDR2 is YFSETQ. Worth noting for this clone: Its antigen is as yet unknown.

This chain uses TRBV5-1 with TRBJ2-2; 8 nucleotides align to TRBD1. The TCR originated in an adult with an advanced solid tumor such as melanoma, head and neck, liver or kidney cancer. This specimen consisted of CD4+ or CD8+ T cells sorted from blood, obtained in a trial of the OX40 agonist ivuxolimab. This CDR3 is CASSLQGGNTGELFF. In DNA form, the CDR3 reads TGCGCCAGCAGCTTACAGGGGGGTAACACCGGGGAGCTGTTTTTT.